The 24 T cell receptor beta chains below were found in one sample sequenced in a study of T cell responses to AZD1222 COVID-19 vaccine. The table came from immunoSEQ multiplex PCR; TCRdb's copy has only in-frame clones and leaves some out. Of some 96,000 clones in the sample, around 90% were seen once. The sequences come from peripheral blood, collected on day 0 of AZD1222 vaccination. The receptors stem from an adult in good health.

V is TRBV28 and J is TRBJ1-6; D remains ambiguous. V was trimmed by 2 bases and J by 0 bases, leaving 14 bases between them. Germline V CDR1 and CDR2: MDHEN, SYDVKM. The CDR3 covers 18 residues. The CDR3 DNA is TGTGCCAGCAGTTTACCTCCGGGCAGAAGCTCCTATAATTCACCCCTCCACTTT. Encoded protein: CASSLPPGRSSYNSPLHF.

This chain joins TRBV7-3 and TRBJ2-1; D ambiguous. The CDR3 sequence is 15 residues long. The V end lost 5 bases, the J end lost 4 bases, and 15 bases lay between the germline ends. Germline CDR1 SGHTA, CDR2 FQGTGA. The CDR3 bases are TGTGCCAGCAGCCCCCTCGAAAGGGCTTACAATGAGCAGTTCTTC. It is translated as CASSPLERAYNEQFF.

This sequence joins TRBV28 and TRBJ2-2; possible D gene TRBD1, 6 bases. Trimming took off 8 bases at V and 4 bases at J, with 20 bases between the two ends. In germline, CDR1 is MDHEN, CDR2 SYDVKM. The CDR3 covers 16 residues. The CDR3 here is CASLQTGMESTGELFF. The CDR3 bases are TGTGCCAGCCTCCAAACAGGGATGGAGAGCACCGGGGAGCTGTTTTTT. Based on the CDR3 plus reference TRBV28 and TRBJ2-2, the full variable domain is DVKVTQSSRYLVKRTGEKVFLECVQDMDHENMFWYRQDPGLGLRLIYFSYDVKMKEKGDIPEGYSVSREKKERFSLILESASTNQTSMYLCASLQTGMESTGELFFGEGSRLTVL.

The gene calls are TRBV6-5 and TRBJ2-7; 12 nucleotides match TRBD1. Trimming took 7 bases from V and 3 from J; bases not matched to a gene: 7. The CDR3 consists of 15 residues. Germline V CDR1 and CDR2: MNHEY, SVGAGI. The CDR3 sequence: CASKIRDRGLYEQYF. CDR3 sequence (DNA): TGTGCCAGCAAAATCCGGGACAGGGGGCTCTACGAGCAGTACTTC.

The rearrangement links TRBV9 to TRBJ2-3; D not certain. In germline, CDR1 is SGDLS, CDR2 YYNGEE. V lost 0 bases and J lost 9, with 5 bases in between. The CDR3 totals 11 residues. The CDR3 bases are TGTGCCAGCAGCGTAGTGGGGACGCAGTATTTT. This translates into CASSVVGTQYF.

CDR3 amino acids: CASTQRGLANEKLFF. The CDR3 nucleotides read TGTGCCAGCACCCAAAGGGGGCTAGCTAATGAAAAACTGTTTTTT. The chain has TRBV27 and TRBJ1-4; 7 bases line up with TRBD1. Germline V gene lookup returns CDR1 MNHEY and CDR2 SMNVEV (reference sequence). The trim removed 7 bases at V and 3 bases at J, leaving 8 bases unmatched. The CDR3 totals 15 residues.

CDR3 DNA sequence: TGTGCCAGCAGCTTAGAGAGAGGAAACAATGAGCAGTTCTTC. Encoded protein: CASSLERGNNEQFF. J is TRBJ2-1 and V is TRBV11-3, with D hard to call. CDR3 length: 14 amino acids. Trimming stripped 0 bases from V and 5 bases from J, with 8 bases between. Germline assignment: CDR1 SGHNT and CDR2 YENEEA.

The chain is built from TRBV5-1 and TRBJ2-3; 12 nucleotides match TRBD2. This CDR3 comprises 19 residues. Germline V gene sequence: CDR1 SGHRS, CDR2 YFSETQ. V trimming: 4 bases; J trimming: 0 bases; junction bases outside the gene matches: 12. This CDR3 reads CASSPRTSGKGFSTDTQYF. The CDR3 DNA sequence: TGCGCCAGCAGCCCACGGACTAGCGGGAAAGGCTTTAGCACAGATACGCAGTATTTT.

V usage is TRBV10-2 and J usage is TRBJ1-5, with no clear D. Germline V lookup: CDR1 WSHSY, CDR2 SAAADI. V was pared by 9 bases and J by 3 bases, with 9 bases between. CDR3 length: 12 residues. Written as DNA, the CDR3 is TGCGCCAGAACAGATTCCAATCAGCCCCAGCATTTT. Translated, it gives CARTDSNQPQHF.

The rearrangement uses TRBV7-8 and TRBJ2-1; 7 bases align to TRBD2. Germline V lookup: CDR1 SGHVS, CDR2 FQNEAQ. V lost 5 bases to trimming and J lost 3 bases; unmatched junction nucleotides: 10. This CDR3 contains 16 residues. Written as DNA, the CDR3 is TGTGCCAGCAGCCCCGGGGGGAGGGGCCTCTACAATGAGCAGTTCTTC. Encoded protein: CASSPGGRGLYNEQFF.

The chain combines TRBV5-6 with TRBJ1-1; D possibly corresponds to TRBD1 (6 bases). Deletions cut 0 bases from V and 10 bases from J, with 16 bases between. This CDR3 region has 14 residues. Germline CDR1 and CDR2: SGHDT and YYEEEE. The CDR3 DNA is TGTGCCAGCAGCTTGGCCGGGGGGCCCCCCGTAGCTTTCTTT. Protein: CASSLAGGPPVAFF.

V gene TRBV3-1 (or the pseudogene TRBV3-2) combines with J gene TRBJ2-3, with 13 bases that match TRBD2. V shed 2 bases and J 2 bases; nucleotides not matched to a gene: 7. The CDR3 extends over 18 amino acids. Germline CDR1 is LGHDT and CDR2 is YNNKEL (reference sequence). Here the CDR3 reads CASSQPGLAGPITDTQYF. CDR3 DNA: TGTGCCAGCAGCCAACCGGGACTAGCGGGACCGATCACAGATACGCAGTATTTT.

CDR3 bases: TGTGCCAGCAGTGAACTTCGGGGTCCGGGTGATGAGCAGTTCTTC. Protein: CASSELRGPGDEQFF. This chain connects TRBV6-1 to TRBJ2-1; tentative D call: TRBD2 (5 bases). V was shortened by 2 bases and J by 8 bases, with 16 bases between the two germline ends. CDR3 length: 15 residues. Germline V CDR1 and CDR2: MNHNS, SASEGT.

V is TRBV3-1 (or the pseudogene TRBV3-2) and J is TRBJ2-1; D unclear. The length of the CDR3 is 15 residues. In germline, CDR1 is LGHDT, CDR2 YNNKEL (reference sequence). Trimming took 0 bases from V and 1 from J, leaving 7 bases between them. The CDR3 sequence: CASSQEPRSYNEQFF. CDR3 DNA sequence: TGTGCCAGCAGCCAAGAACCTCGGTCCTACAATGAGCAGTTCTTC.

The chain links TRBV6-5 to TRBJ1-3; D remains unclear. Germline V gene data show CDR1 as MNHEY and CDR2 as SVGAGI. There are 15 residues in the CDR3. Trimming stripped 0 bases from V and 4 bases from J, with 10 bases between. In DNA form, the CDR3 reads TGTGCCAGCAGTTACTCGGCAGATTTAGGAAACACCATATATTTT. It translates to CASSYSADLGNTIYF.

This rearrangement joins TRBV7-6 to TRBJ2-2; 7 bases agree with TRBD1. CDR1 is SGHVS and CDR2 is FNYEAQ in the germline V gene. The length of the CDR3 is 15 residues. Trimming cost V 2 bases and J 0 bases; bases outside gene matches: 0. The CDR3 region has the DNA TGTGCCAGCAGCTTAAGGGGGCCGAACACCGGGGAGCTGTTTTTT. This encodes CASSLRGPNTGELFF.

This clone was observed once. The chain links TRBV18 to TRBJ1-3, with a weak D call TRBD1 (6 bases). The CDR3 contains 15 residues. Trimming shortened V by 3 bases and J by 4 bases, and 13 bases separated the two germline ends. Germline V lookup: CDR1 KGHSH, CDR2 LQKENI. CDR3 DNA sequence: TGTGCCAGCTCACCGAACAGGGACTCCGGAAACACCATATATTTT. Its protein is CASSPNRDSGNTIYF.

The V gene is TRBV7-9, the J gene TRBJ2-3, with TRBD2 as a possible D gene (6 bases). The CDR3 is made up of 16 amino acids. Trimming shortened V by 5 bases and J by 4 bases, and 19 bases separated the two germline ends. Germline values: CDR1 SEHNR, CDR2 FQNEAQ (reference sequence). CDR3 sequence: CASSRQRLVLSDTQYF. CDR3 in DNA: TGTGCCAGCAGCCGCCAGAGACTAGTACTGTCAGATACGCAGTATTTT.

The genes are TRBV30 and TRBJ2-7; D perhaps matches TRBD1 (5 bases). Trimming took off 3 bases at V and 7 bases at J, with 19 bases between the two ends. The CDR3 totals 14 residues. Germline CDR1 reads GTSNPN; CDR2 reads SVGIG (reference sequence). Here the CDR3 reads CAWSRSLTELEQYF. CDR3 bases: TGTGCCTGGAGCAGATCCCTGACAGAGCTTGAGCAGTACTTC.

This chain joins TRBV18 and TRBJ1-3, with D hard to call. Germline values: CDR1 KGHSH, CDR2 LQKENI. The length of the CDR3 is 15 residues. The ends were cut back, 2 bases at V and 0 bases at J, with 8 bases in the middle. The CDR3 bases are TGTGCCAGCTCACCATACCAGAGCTCTGGAAACACCATATATTTT. This encodes CASSPYQSSGNTIYF.

The chain uses TRBV28 and TRBJ1-6, with D maybe TRBD1 (5 bases). Trimming removed 3 bases at V and 0 bases at J, with 12 bases between. Germline CDR1 is MDHEN and CDR2 is SYDVKM. CDR3 size: 17 residues. CDR3 amino acids: CASSFLGVSSYNSPLHF. The CDR3 DNA sequence: TGTGCCAGCAGTTTCCTGGGGGTGAGCTCCTATAATTCACCCCTCCACTTT.

This chain connects TRBV28 to TRBJ2-3; TRBD1 agrees at 8 bases. CDR1 is MDHEN, CDR2 SYDVKM, per germline. The CDR3 consists of 17 residues. The V segment lost 5 bases and the J segment 13 bases; nucleotides outside the gene matches: 23. In DNA, the CDR3 is TGTGCCAGCAGTAATCTCACCATAATCAACAGGGGGTCTAGGGAGTATTTT. This encodes CASSNLTIINRGSREYF.

The chain employs TRBV12-3 or TRBV12-4 and TRBJ1-6; no definite D call. CDR3 length: 13 residues. V lost 3 bases to trimming and J lost 8 bases, with 8 bases between them. The CDR3 protein is CASSLVVDSPLHF. In nucleotides, the CDR3 is TGTGCCAGCAGTTTGGTTGTAGATTCACCCCTCCACTTT.

On this clone itself: One end of the junction is discordant with germline, which a read error may explain. V and J are TRBV11-1 and TRBJ2-7; TRBD2 is a possible D gene (6 bases). The CDR3 has 14 amino acids. Germline loops: CDR1 SGHAT, CDR2 FQDESV (reference sequence). In DNA form, the CDR3 reads TGTGCCAGCAGCCCCGGGAGTCCCCCCTACGAGCAGCACTTC. This codes for CASSPGSPPYEQHF.